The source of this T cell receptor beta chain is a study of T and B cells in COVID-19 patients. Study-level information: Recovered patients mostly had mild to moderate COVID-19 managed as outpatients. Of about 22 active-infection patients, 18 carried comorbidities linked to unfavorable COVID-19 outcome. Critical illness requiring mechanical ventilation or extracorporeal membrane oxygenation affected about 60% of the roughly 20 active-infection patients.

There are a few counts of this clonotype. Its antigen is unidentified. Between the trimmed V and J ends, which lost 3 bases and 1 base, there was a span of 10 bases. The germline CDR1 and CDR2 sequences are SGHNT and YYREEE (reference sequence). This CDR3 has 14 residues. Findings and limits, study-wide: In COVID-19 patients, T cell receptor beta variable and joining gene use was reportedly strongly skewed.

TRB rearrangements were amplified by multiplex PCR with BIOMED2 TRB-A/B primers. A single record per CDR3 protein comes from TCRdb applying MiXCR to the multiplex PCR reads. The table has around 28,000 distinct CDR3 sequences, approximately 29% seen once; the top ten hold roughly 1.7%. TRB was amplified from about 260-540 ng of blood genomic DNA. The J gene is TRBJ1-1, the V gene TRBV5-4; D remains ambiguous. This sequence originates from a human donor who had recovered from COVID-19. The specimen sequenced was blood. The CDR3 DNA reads TGTGCCAGCAGCTGGTCGACAACGAACACTGAAGCTTTCTTT. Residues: CASSWSTTNTEAFF. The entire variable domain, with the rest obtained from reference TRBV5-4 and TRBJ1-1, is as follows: ETGVTQSPTHLIKTRGQQVTLRCSSQSGHNTVSWYQQALGQGPQFIFQYYREEENGRGNFPPRFSGLQFPNYSSELNVNALELDDSALYLCASSWSTTNTEAFFGQGTRLTVV.